This T cell receptor (beta chain) emerged from a study of tumor and adjacent non-tumor tissue in lung cancer. Study background: Patients comprised some eleven adenocarcinoma, a couple of squamous cell carcinoma and 1 small cell lung cancer. Stage I to III disease affected over nine men and about five women aged roughly 30 to 76. Broader study findings: Significantly higher TCR diversity was found in tumor than normal lung.

Three rounds of nested PCR, following a modified ARM-PCR protocol, produced the TCRbeta library. One entry per CDR3 protein results from TCRdb running MiXCR on the multiplex PCR reads. Among tens of thousands of distinct CDR3 sequences listed, 67% were seen once. This CDR3 is built from 17 residues. RNA was extracted from bulk tissue without any cell sorting. In regard to this clonotype: Its antigen is not known. The junction and the germline gene differ at one end; a read error may be behind it.

V gene TRBV12-3 or TRBV12-4 combines with J gene TRBJ2-2, with 9 positions matching TRBD1. Sequencing used lung tumor tissue. The source of this sequence is a man between 60 and 75 years old with non-small cell lung cancer. The CDR3 sequence: CAISLSRGTGLAGELFF. CDR3 coding DNA: TGTGCCATCAGTTTATCGAGAGGGACAGGGCTTGCCGGGGAGCTGTTTTTT.